This T cell receptor (beta chain) is drawn from a study of control samples from healthy donors and cancer patients. Germline loops: CDR1 LNHDA, CDR2 SQIVND (reference sequence). This CDR3 is 13 amino acids long. The ends were cut back, 0 bases at V and 8 bases at J, with 10 bases in the middle. Measured with immunoSEQ multiplex PCR; TCRdb has only the in-frame clones, and not every one. The sample contains around 95,000 clones, over 75% of which appear only once. The V and J genes are TRBV19 and TRBJ1-2; D may be TRBD1 (6 bases). Sequencing was performed on blood. The TCR was taken from a woman between 50 and 59 years old in good health. This chain's CDR3 is CASSIEQGKGYTF. CDR3 sequence (DNA): TGTGCCAGTAGTATAGAACAGGGTAAAGGCTACACCTTC.